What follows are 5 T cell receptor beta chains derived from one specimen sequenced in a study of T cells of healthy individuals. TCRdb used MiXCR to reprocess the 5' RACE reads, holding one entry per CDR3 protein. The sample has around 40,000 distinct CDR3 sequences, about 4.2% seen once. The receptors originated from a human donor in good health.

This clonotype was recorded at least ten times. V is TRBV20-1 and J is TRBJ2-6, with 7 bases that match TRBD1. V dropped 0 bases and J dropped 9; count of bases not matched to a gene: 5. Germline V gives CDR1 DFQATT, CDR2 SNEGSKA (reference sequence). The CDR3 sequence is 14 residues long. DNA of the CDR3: TGCAGTGCTAGAGACGTGACAGGGTTCAACGTCCTGACTTTC. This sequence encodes CSARDVTGFNVLTF.

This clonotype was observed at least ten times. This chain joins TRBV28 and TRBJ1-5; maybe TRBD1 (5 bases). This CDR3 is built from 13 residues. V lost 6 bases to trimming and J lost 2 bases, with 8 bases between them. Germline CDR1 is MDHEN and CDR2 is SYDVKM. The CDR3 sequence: CASSTGGNQPQHF. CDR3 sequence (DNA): TGTGCCAGCAGCACAGGAGGCAATCAGCCCCAGCATTTT.

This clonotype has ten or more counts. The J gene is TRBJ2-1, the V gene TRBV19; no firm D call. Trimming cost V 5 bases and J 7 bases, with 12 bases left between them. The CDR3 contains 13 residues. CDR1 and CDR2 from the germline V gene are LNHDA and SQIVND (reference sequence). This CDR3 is CASSWPGKNEQFF. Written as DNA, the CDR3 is TGTGCCAGTAGTTGGCCAGGAAAAAATGAGCAGTTCTTC.

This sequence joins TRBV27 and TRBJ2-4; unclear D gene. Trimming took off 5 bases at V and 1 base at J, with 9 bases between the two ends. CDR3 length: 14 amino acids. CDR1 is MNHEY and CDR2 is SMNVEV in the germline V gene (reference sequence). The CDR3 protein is CASSRTVAKNIQYF. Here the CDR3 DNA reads TGTGCCAGCAGTAGGACGGTCGCCAAAAACATTCAGTACTTC.

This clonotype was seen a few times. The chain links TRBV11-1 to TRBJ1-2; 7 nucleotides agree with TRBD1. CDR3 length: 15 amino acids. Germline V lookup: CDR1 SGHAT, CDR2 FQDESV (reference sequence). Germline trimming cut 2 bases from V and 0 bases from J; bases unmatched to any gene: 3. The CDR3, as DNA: TGTGCCAGCAGCTTATGGGACAGCTCTAACTATGGCTACACCTTC. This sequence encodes CASSLWDSSNYGYTF.